The rows below give T cell receptor beta chains drawn from one sample of a study of T cell repertoires in cytomegalovirus infection. MiXCR was run by TCRdb on the reads, yielding one entry per CDR3 protein. The sample holds approximately 910,000 distinct CDR3 sequences, around 31% seen once. Their antigen targets remain unknown. The input for sequencing was cultured CD8+ T cells from PBMCs, taken from culture after CMV antigen stimulation. These receptors were obtained from a human donor in good health (CMV status not recorded). Some clones in this sample may be carry-over from other donors' samples. The CDR3 runs from the conserved cysteine through the conserved F or W. Each record gives: clone size, J gene, V gene, CDR3 protein. The size entry is marked missing in some rows and otherwise reads once, few, many or a size class.

size: .; J: TRBJ2-1; V: TRBV9; CDR3: CASSVDGSAITMEQFF
size: few; J: TRBJ2-3; V: TRBV7-8; CDR3: CASSWGLAGGPSRDTQYF
size: .; J: TRBJ2-7; V: TRBV6-2/TRBV6-3; CDR3: CASSYSGSLTYEQYF
size: .; J: TRBJ1-1; V: TRBV2; CDR3: CASSGRQDRRNTEAFF
size: .; J: TRBJ1-2; V: TRBV19; CDR3: CASTMRGVFDGYTF
size: few; J: TRBJ2-1; V: TRBV4-3; CDR3: CASSQSRGATYNEQFF
size: .; J: TRBJ2-3; V: TRBV10-3; CDR3: CATRADTQYF
size: many; J: TRBJ2-3; V: TRBV28; CDR3: CASSGDRVGADTQYF
size: .; J: TRBJ1-5; V: TRBV19; CDR3: CASTGTASNQPQHF
size: .; J: TRBJ1-1; V: TRBV6-1; CDR3: CASSEGDSYLGDTEAFF
size: .; J: TRBJ1-5; V: TRBV7-8; CDR3: CPSSQTQKYSKQPQHF